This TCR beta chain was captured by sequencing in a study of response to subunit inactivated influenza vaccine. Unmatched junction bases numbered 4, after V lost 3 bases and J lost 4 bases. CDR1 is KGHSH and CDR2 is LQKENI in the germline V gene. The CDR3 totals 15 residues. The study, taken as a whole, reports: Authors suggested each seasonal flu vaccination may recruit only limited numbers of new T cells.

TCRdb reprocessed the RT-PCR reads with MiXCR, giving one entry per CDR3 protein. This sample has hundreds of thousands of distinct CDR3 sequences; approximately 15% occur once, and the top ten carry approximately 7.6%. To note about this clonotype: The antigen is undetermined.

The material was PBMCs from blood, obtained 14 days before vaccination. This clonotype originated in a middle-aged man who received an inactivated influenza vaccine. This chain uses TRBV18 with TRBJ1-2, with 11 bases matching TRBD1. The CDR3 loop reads CASSPDGQGAYGYTF. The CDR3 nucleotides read TGTGCCAGCTCACCGGATGGACAGGGGGCCTATGGCTACACCTTC. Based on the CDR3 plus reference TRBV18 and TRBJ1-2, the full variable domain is NAGVMQNPRHLVRRRGQEARLRCSPMKGHSHVYWYRQLPEEGLKFMVYLQKENIIDESGMPKERFSAEFPKEGPSILRIQQVVRGDSAAYFCASSPDGQGAYGYTFGSGTRLTVV.